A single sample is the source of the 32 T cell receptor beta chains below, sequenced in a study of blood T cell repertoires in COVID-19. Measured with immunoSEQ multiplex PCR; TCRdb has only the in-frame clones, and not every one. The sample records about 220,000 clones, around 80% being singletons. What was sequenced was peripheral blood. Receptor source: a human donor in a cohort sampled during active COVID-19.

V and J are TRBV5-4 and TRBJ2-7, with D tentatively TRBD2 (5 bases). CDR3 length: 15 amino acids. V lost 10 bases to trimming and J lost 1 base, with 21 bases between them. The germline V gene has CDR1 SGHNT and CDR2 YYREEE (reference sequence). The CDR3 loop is CARRNALKTSYEQYF. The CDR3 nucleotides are TGTGCCCGGAGGAACGCTCTAAAGACTTCCTACGAGCAGTACTTC.

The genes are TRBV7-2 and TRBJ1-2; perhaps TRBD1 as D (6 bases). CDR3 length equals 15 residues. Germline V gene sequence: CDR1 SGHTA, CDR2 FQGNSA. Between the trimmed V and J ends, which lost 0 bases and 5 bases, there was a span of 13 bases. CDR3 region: CASSLAITGRYGYTF. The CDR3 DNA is TGTGCCAGCAGCTTAGCGATTACAGGGAGATATGGCTACACCTTC.

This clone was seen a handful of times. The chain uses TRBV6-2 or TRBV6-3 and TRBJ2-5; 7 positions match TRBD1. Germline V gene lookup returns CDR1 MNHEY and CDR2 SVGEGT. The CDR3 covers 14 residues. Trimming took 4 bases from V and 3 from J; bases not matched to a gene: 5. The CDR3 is CASSSGTAKETQYF. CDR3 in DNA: TGTGCCAGCAGTTCCGGGACAGCGAAAGAGACCCAGTACTTC.

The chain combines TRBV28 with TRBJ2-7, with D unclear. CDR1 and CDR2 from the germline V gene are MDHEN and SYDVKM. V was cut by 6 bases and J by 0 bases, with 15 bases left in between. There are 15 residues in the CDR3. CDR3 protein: CASRRDGRSSYEQYF. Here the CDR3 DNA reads TGTGCCAGCAGACGAGACGGTCGGAGCTCCTACGAGCAGTACTTC.

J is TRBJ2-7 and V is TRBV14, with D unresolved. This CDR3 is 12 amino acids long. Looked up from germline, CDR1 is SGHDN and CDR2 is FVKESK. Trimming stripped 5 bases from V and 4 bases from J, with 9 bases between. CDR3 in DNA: TGTGCCAGCAGCTCCGGTTGGTACGAGCAGTACTTC. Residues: CASSSGWYEQYF.

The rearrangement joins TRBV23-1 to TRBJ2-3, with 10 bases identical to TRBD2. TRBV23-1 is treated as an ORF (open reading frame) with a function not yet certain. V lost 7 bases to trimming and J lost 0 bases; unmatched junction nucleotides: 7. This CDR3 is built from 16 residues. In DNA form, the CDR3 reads TGCGCCAGCATCGTGGAGCGGGAGGGGAGCACAGATACGCAGTATTTT. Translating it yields CASIVEREGSTDTQYF.

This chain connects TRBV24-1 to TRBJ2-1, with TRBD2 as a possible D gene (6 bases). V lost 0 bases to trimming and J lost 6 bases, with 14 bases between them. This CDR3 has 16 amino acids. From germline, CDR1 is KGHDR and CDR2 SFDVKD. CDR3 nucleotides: TGTGCCACCAGTGATTTGGCGAACGGGAGCCCCAATGAGCAGTTCTTC. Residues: CATSDLANGSPNEQFF.

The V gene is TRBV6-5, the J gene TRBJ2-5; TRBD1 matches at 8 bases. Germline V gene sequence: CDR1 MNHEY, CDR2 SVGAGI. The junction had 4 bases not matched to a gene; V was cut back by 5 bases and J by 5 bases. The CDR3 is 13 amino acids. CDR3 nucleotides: TGTGCCAGCAGTCCGACAGGGGAGGAGACCCAGTACTTC. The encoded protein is CASSPTGEETQYF.

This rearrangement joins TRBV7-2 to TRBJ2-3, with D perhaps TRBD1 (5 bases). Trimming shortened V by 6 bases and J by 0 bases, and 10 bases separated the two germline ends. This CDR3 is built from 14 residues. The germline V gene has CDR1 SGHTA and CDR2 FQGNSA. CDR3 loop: CASRQDMSTDTQYF. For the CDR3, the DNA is TGTGCCAGCAGACAGGACATGAGCACAGATACGCAGTATTTT.

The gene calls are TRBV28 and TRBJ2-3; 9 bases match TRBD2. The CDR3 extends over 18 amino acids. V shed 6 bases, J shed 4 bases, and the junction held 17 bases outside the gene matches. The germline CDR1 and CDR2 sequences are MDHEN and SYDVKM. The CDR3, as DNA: TGTGCCAGCAGGGAGAATCCGGGCGGGGGGGCACGGTCAGATACGCAGTATTTT. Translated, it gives CASRENPGGGARSDTQYF.

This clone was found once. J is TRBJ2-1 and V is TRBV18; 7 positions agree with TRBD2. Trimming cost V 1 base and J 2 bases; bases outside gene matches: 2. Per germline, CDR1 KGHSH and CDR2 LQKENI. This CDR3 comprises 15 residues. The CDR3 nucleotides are TGTGCCAGCTCACCACTTGCGGGAGCCTACAATGAGCAGTTCTTC. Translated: CASSPLAGAYNEQFF.

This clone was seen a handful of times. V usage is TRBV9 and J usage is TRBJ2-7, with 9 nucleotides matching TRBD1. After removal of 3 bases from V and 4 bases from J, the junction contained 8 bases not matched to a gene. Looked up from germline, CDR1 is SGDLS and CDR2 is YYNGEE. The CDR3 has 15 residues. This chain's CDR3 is CASSAPGTGKYEQYF. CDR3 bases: TGTGCCAGCAGCGCCCCCGGGACAGGGAAGTACGAGCAGTACTTC. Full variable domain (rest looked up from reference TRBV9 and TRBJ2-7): DSGVTQTPKHLITATGQRVTLRCSPRSGDLSVYWYQQSLDQGLQFLIQYYNGEERAKGNILERFSAQQFPDLHSELNLSSLELGDSALYFCASSAPGTGKYEQYFGPGTRLTVT.

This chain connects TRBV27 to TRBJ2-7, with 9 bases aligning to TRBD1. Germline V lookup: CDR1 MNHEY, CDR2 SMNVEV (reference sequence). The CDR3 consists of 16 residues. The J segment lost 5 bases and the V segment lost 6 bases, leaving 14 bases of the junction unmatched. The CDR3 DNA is TGTGCCAGCAGACAACTCCCCGGGACAGGGTTACACGAGCAGTACTTC. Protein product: CASRQLPGTGLHEQYF.

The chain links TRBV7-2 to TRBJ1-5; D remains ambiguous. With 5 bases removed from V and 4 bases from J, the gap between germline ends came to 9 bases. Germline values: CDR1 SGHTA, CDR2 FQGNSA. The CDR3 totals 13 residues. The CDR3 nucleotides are TGTGCCAGCAGCGTACAACCGAATCAGCCCCAGCATTTT. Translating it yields CASSVQPNQPQHF.

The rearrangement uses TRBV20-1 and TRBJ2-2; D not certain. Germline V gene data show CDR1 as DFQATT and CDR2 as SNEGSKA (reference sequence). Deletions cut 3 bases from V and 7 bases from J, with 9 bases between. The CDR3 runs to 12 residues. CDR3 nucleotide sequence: TGCAGTGCTAGTAGAGCCGTCGGGGAGCTGTTTTTT. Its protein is CSASRAVGELFF.

CDR3 nucleotide sequence: TGCAGTGCTAGTAACCCCACTAGCGGGGGGGCAGATACGCAGTATTTT. Protein: CSASNPTSGGADTQYF. The chain combines TRBV20-1 with TRBJ2-3, with 13 bases lining up with TRBD2. Germline CDR1 and CDR2: DFQATT and SNEGSKA (reference sequence). The CDR3 is 16 amino acids. With V trimmed by 3 bases and J by 4 bases, 7 bases remained unmatched.

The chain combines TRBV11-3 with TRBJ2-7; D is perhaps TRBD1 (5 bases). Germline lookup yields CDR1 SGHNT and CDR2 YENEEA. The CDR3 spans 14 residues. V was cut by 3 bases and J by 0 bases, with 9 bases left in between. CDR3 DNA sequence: TGTGCCAGCAGCTTTTCACAGGACTCCTACGAGCAGTACTTC. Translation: CASSFSQDSYEQYF.

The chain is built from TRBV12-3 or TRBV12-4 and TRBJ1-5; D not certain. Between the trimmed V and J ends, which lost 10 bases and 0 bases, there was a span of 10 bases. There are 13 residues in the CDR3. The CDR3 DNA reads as TGTGCCACCTCCTCTCTTAGCAATCAGCCCCAGCATTTT. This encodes CATSSLSNQPQHF.

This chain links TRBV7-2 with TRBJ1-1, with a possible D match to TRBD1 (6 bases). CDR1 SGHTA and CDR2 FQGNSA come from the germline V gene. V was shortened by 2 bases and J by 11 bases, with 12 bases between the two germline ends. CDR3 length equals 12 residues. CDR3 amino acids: CASSLWGRKAFF. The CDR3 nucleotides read TGTGCCAGCAGCTTATGGGGGCGGAAGGCTTTCTTT.

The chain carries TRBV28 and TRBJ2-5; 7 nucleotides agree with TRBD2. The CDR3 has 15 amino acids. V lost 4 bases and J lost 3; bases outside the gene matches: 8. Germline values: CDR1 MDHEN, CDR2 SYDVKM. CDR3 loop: CASSWGGLTKETQYF. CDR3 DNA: TGTGCCAGCAGTTGGGGGGGGTTGACTAAAGAGACCCAGTACTTC.

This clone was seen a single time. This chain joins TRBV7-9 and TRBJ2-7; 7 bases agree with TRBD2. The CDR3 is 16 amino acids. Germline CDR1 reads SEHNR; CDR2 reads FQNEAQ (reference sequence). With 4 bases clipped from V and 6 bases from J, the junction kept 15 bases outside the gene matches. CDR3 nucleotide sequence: TGTGCCAGCAGCTCGACCGGGAGGACTTTAGGTGGCGAGCAGTACTTC. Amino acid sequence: CASSSTGRTLGGEQYF.

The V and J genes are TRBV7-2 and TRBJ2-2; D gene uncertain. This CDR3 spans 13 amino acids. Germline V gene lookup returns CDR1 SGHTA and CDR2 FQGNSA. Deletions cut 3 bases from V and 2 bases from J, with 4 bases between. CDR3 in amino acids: CASSLTNTGELFF. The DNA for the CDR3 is TGTGCCAGCAGCTTGACTAACACCGGGGAGCTGTTTTTT.

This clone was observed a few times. The CDR3 reads CASSLFTGFSYEQYF. The CDR3 coding sequence is TGTGCCAGCAGCCTATTTACAGGGTTTTCCTACGAGCAGTACTTC. The rearrangement uses TRBV27 and TRBJ2-7; a possible D gene is TRBD1 (6 bases). There are 15 residues in the CDR3. The V gene lost 6 bases and the J gene lost 1 base, with 16 bases spanning the gap. Germline V gene data show CDR1 as MNHEY and CDR2 as SMNVEV (reference sequence).

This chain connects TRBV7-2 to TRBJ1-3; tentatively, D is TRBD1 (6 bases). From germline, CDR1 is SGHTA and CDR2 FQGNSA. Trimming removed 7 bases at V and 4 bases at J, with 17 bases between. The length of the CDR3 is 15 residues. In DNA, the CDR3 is TGTGCCAGCACACCCACAGGGCTCATAGGAAACACCATATATTTT. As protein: CASTPTGLIGNTIYF.

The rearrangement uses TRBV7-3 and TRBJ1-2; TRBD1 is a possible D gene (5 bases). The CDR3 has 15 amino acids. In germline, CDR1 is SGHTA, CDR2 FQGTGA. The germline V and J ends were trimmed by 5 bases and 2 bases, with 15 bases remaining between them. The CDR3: CASSQGGTVNYGYTF. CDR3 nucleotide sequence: TGTGCCAGCAGCCAAGGCGGGACGGTGAACTATGGCTACACCTTC.

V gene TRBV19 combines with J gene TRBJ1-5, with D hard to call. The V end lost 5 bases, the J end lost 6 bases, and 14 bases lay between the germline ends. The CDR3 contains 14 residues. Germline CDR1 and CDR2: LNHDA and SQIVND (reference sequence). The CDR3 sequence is CASSSRSSSQPQHF. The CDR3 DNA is TGTGCCAGTAGTTCCCGGAGTAGTAGTCAGCCCCAGCATTTT. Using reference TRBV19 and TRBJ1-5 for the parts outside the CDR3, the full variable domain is DGGITQSPKYLFRKEGQNVTLSCEQNLNHDAMYWYRQDPGQGLRLIYYSQIVNDFQKGDIAEGYSVSREKKESFPLTVTSAQKNPTAFYLCASSSRSSSQPQHFGDGTRLSIL.

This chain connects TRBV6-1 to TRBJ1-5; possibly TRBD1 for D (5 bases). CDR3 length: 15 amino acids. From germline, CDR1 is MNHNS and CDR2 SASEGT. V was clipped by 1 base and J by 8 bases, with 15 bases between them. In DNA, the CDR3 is TGTGCCAGCAGTGAAGGGACACGTCTTTGGAAGCCCCAGCATTTT. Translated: CASSEGTRLWKPQHF.

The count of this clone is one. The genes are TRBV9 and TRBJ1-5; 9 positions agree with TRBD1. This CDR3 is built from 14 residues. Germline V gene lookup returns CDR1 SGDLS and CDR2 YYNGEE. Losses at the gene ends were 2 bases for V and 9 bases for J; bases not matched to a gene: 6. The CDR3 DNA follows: TGTGCCAGCAGCGTTCGACAGGGACAGGGGCCCCAGCATTTT. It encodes CASSVRQGQGPQHF.

DNA of the CDR3: TGCGCCAGCAGCTTGACTACAGGGGGCAATGAGCAGTTCTTC. This encodes CASSLTTGGNEQFF. The chain recombines TRBV5-1 with TRBJ2-1, with 8 bases fitting TRBD1. The germline gives CDR1 SGHRS, CDR2 YFSETQ. The length of the CDR3 is 14 residues. V gave up 1 base and J gave up 6 bases; unmatched junction bases: 3.

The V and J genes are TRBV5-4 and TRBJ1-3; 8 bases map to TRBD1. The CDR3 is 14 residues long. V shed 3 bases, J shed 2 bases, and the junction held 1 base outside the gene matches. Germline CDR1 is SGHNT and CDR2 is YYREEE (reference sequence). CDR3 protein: CASSSGGTGNTIYF. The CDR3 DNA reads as TGTGCCAGCAGCTCAGGGGGCACTGGAAACACCATATATTTT.

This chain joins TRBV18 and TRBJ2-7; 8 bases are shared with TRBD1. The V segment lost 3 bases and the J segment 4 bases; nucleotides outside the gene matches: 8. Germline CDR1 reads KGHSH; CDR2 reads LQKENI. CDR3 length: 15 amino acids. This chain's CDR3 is CASSPTGTGLYEQYF. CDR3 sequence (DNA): TGTGCCAGCTCACCCACCGGGACAGGACTATACGAGCAGTACTTC.

CDR3 protein: CASSLVRETYNEQFF. The DNA for the CDR3 is TGTGCCAGCAGTCTAGTCCGGGAGACCTACAATGAGCAGTTCTTC. The V gene is TRBV6-8, the J gene TRBJ2-1; D is possibly TRBD2 (6 bases). The germline V gene encodes CDR1 MNHGY and CDR2 SAAAGT. V lost 5 bases to trimming and J lost 2 bases, with 13 bases between them. This CDR3 has 15 amino acids.